A single TCR beta chain is shown here with its context. This sample stems from a study of blood T cell repertoires in COVID-19. Data came from immunoSEQ multiplex PCR; TCRdb stores just in-frame clones and leaves some out. The sample carries 260,000 or so clones, roughly 90% recorded once. This clonotype was sampled from a young woman with acute COVID-19. The sequenced sample consisted of PBMCs or T cells enriched from blood (not recorded which).

The CDR3 DNA reads as TGTGCCAGCAGGGGTTATGTGGAAGGGAGCTCGTTCTATGGCTACACCTTC. Encoded protein: CASRGYVEGSSFYGYTF. J is TRBJ1-2 and V is TRBV25-1; no clear D gene. The CDR3 runs 17 residues. From germline, CDR1 is MGHDK and CDR2 SYGVNS. V was pared by 6 bases and J by 4 bases, with 24 bases between.